The present T cell receptor beta chain was sequenced within a study of metastatic and nonmetastatic thyroid tumors. Study in general: Across blood and tumor or nodule tissue, repertoires from malignant and benign thyroid patients were compared with one another. Whole-study findings and limits: Benign nodules were reported to have significantly lower TCR beta diversity than malignant thyroid tumors, in blood and tumor.

This clone occurred a few times. Antigen unknown. Compared with germline, one end of the junction differs, possibly owing to a read error. The germline gives CDR1 MDHEN, CDR2 SYDVKM. The CDR3 loop spans 13 amino acids. TCRdb reassembled clones from the PCR reads with MiXCR. This sample has about 20,000 clones, with roughly 23% found just once. Among the patients, none had received any treatment before thyroid surgery. This clonotype was sampled from a female donor with papillary thyroid cancer or a benign thyroid nodule (not recorded which). Some clones in this sample may be carry-over from other donors' samples. The J gene is TRBJ2-7, the V gene TRBV28; D not certain. Input material: adjacent normal tissue. CDR3 in amino acids: CASSFLRNGEQSF. The CDR3 DNA reads as TGTGCCAGCAGTTTTCTGAGGAACGGCGAGCAGTCCTTC.